Shown below are 15 T cell receptor beta chains from a single sample sequenced in a study of shared clonotypes between healthy human individuals (dated by TCRdb to 2019 to 2021). Library prep was done by the immunoSEQ multiplex PCR assay. TCRdb carries this immuneACCESS record with in-frame sequences only. Its versions omit some clonotypes, under half of them owing to an unresolved V gene in the studies checked, with the rest unexplained. For this sample the table gives around 990,000 clones, of which approximately 80% were detected only once. Jointly, the top ten make up 0.85% to 1% of the sample. Input material: memory CD4+ T cells from PBMCs. The sample's cell subset or site, from its label and the paper: CD45RA-negative fraction. The receptors derive from a man between 18 and 35 years old in good health. Some clones in this sample may be carry-over from other donors' samples.

The rearrangement links TRBV6-1 to TRBJ1-2; D gene ambiguous. The CDR3 is 12 residues long. Germline V lookup: CDR1 MNHNS, CDR2 SASEGT. V lost 5 bases, J lost 6 bases, and 10 bases lay in between. The CDR3 DNA sequence: TGTGCCAGCAGTCGACCAACCCATGGCTACACCTTC. Protein product: CASSRPTHGYTF.

The rearrangement uses TRBV5-1 and TRBJ2-2; 7 bases line up with TRBD1. Trimming at V came to 3 bases and at J to 1 base, leaving 3 bases not matched to a gene. This CDR3 is 15 amino acids long. Germline V gene data show CDR1 as SGHRS and CDR2 as YFSETQ. The CDR3 DNA reads TGCGCCAGCAGCTGGGGGACAGAGAACACCGGGGAGCTGTTTTTT. Protein sequence: CASSWGTENTGELFF.

The chain links TRBV18 to TRBJ1-1; 10 nucleotides match TRBD1. V lost 2 bases to trimming and J lost 7 bases; unmatched junction nucleotides: 10. CDR1 is KGHSH and CDR2 is LQKENI in the germline V gene. This CDR3 comprises 16 residues. The CDR3 DNA reads TGTGCCAGCTCACCAAGAAGGCTGGGGACAGGGGTTGAAGCTTTCTTT. This translates into CASSPRRLGTGVEAFF. Full variable domain (missing parts from reference TRBV18 and TRBJ1-1): NAGVMQNPRHLVRRRGQEARLRCSPMKGHSHVYWYRQLPEEGLKFMVYLQKENIIDESGMPKERFSAEFPKEGPSILRIQQVVRGDSAAYFCASSPRRLGTGVEAFFGQGTRLTVV.

The chain uses TRBV14 and TRBJ1-4; D remains unclear. V gave up 1 base and J gave up 5 bases, with 20 bases separating them. Germline lookup yields CDR1 SGHDN and CDR2 FVKESK. CDR3 size: 18 residues. CDR3 nucleotide sequence: TGTGCCAGCAGCCAAGTGTCGGCAGGTGCCACCCTAAATGAAAAACTGTTTTTT. The encoded protein is CASSQVSAGATLNEKLFF. The full variable domain, rest sourced from reference TRBV14 and TRBJ1-4, is EAGVTQFPSHSVIEKGQTVTLRCDPISGHDNLYWYRRVMGKEIKFLLHFVKESKQDESGMPNNRFLAERTGGTYSTLKVQPAELEDSGVYFCASSQVSAGATLNEKLFFGSGTQLSVL.

This clone was counted a single time. The chain recombines TRBV7-9 with TRBJ2-2; TRBD1 is a possible D gene (5 bases). Germline CDR1 reads SEHNR; CDR2 reads FQNEAQ (reference sequence). V lost 5 bases and J lost 3, with 7 bases in between. CDR3 length equals 13 residues. This CDR3 is CASSPTDTGELFF. Here the CDR3 DNA reads TGTGCCAGCAGCCCGACAGACACCGGGGAGCTGTTTTTT.

The rearrangement links TRBV7-7 to TRBJ2-5, with 7 bases fitting TRBD2. Unmatched junction bases numbered 10, after V lost 5 bases and J lost 7 bases. This CDR3 region has 14 residues. Germline V lookup: CDR1 SSHAT, CDR2 FNYEAQ (reference sequence). CDR3 loop: CASSPTSGMGTQYF. The CDR3 DNA sequence: TGTGCCAGCAGCCCGACGAGCGGGATGGGGACCCAGTACTTC.

The sample holds a few counts of this clone. The chain couples TRBV5-1 to TRBJ2-7; D might be TRBD2 (6 bases). The CDR3 sequence is 13 residues long. Per the germline V gene, CDR1 is SGHRS and CDR2 is YFSETQ. Trimming took 3 bases from V and 4 from J, leaving 11 bases between them. This CDR3 reads CASSSEGGYEQYF. The DNA for the CDR3 is TGCGCCAGCAGCTCGGAGGGCGGGTACGAGCAGTACTTC.

This rearrangement joins TRBV5-1 to TRBJ1-4; D call uncertain. This CDR3 has 15 residues. Looked up from germline, CDR1 is SGHRS and CDR2 is YFSETQ. With 2 bases removed from V and 4 bases from J, the gap between germline ends came to 12 bases. For the CDR3, the DNA is TGCGCCAGCAGCTTACTAGACACAAGTAATGAAAAACTGTTTTTT. It yields the protein CASSLLDTSNEKLFF.

The rearrangement joins TRBV4-3 to TRBJ1-1, with 9 bases lining up with TRBD1. The CDR3 has 15 residues. After removal of 0 bases from V and 5 bases from J, the junction contained 4 bases not matched to a gene. Per germline, CDR1 LGHNA and CDR2 YSLEER. CDR3 residues: CASSQDWTGETEAFF. CDR3 DNA: TGCGCCAGCAGCCAAGATTGGACAGGGGAGACTGAAGCTTTCTTT.

The CDR3 nucleotides read TGTGCCAGCAGCTTAAGGGAGCGGCTAGCGGGAGAAGAGCAGTACTTC. As protein: CASSLRERLAGEEQYF. This rearrangement joins TRBV7-2 to TRBJ2-7, with 10 bases identical to TRBD2. Germline CDR1 and CDR2: SGHTA and FQGNSA. This CDR3 is 16 amino acids long. J was trimmed by 7 bases and V by 2 bases; bases with no gene match: 11.

This chain uses TRBV4-1 with TRBJ1-6; 10 nucleotides line up with TRBD1. The CDR3 contains 16 residues. V lost 6 bases, J lost 8 bases, and 10 bases stayed unmatched. Germline lookup yields CDR1 MGHRA and CDR2 YSYEKL. CDR3 bases: TGCGCCAGCAGTCGCTTGGGACAGGGGAAGGATTCACCCCTCCACTTT. It encodes CASSRLGQGKDSPLHF.

The CDR3 spells CASRMTLSITDTQYF. The CDR3 DNA sequence: TGTGCCAGCAGAATGACCCTATCCATCACAGATACGCAGTATTTT. The chain links TRBV28 to TRBJ2-3; D remains unclear. V lost 6 bases and J 2 bases, leaving 15 bases between the germline ends. CDR3 length: 15 amino acids. CDR1 MDHEN and CDR2 SYDVKM come from the germline V gene.

V is TRBV5-4 and J is TRBJ2-1, with D maybe TRBD1 (8 bases). In germline, CDR1 is SGHNT, CDR2 YYREEE (reference sequence). CDR3 length: 16 residues. The ends were cut back, 3 bases at V and 5 bases at J, with 18 bases in the middle. In nucleotides, the CDR3 is TGTGCCAGCAGCTCACAGGGGGGGGACTACGACAATGAGCAGTTCTTC. As protein: CASSSQGGDYDNEQFF.

The V gene is TRBV29-1, the J gene TRBJ2-5; a possible D gene is TRBD2 (5 bases). Germline V gene data show CDR1 as SQVTM and CDR2 as ANQGSEA. Trimming stripped 4 bases from V and 0 bases from J, with 9 bases between. This CDR3 is built from 13 residues. The CDR3 DNA reads TGCAGCGTTGGCGACGGGAACCAAGAGACCCAGTACTTC. Translation gives CSVGDGNQETQYF.

The rearrangement links TRBV18 to TRBJ2-7; TRBD2 matches 7 bases. The germline gives CDR1 KGHSH, CDR2 LQKENI. The CDR3 contains 14 residues. Losses at the gene ends were 6 bases for V and 3 bases for J; bases not matched to a gene: 8. The CDR3 DNA sequence: TGTGCCAGCTCCCGCGTTGCGGGGGACTACGAGCAGTACTTC. It is translated as CASSRVAGDYEQYF.